This paragraph covers one TCR beta chain sequence. Here immunoSEQ multiplex PCR was the method, and the copy in TCRdb shows in-frame clones only, minus some. The sample contains 500,000 or so clones, roughly 87% of which appear only once. The source of the sample is a study of blood T cell repertoires in COVID-19. Study in general: Samples representing acute and convalescent COVID-19 were sourced from the United States, Italy and Spain.

Trimming took 7 bases from V and 5 from J, leaving 14 bases between them. The CDR3 spans 13 residues. Adults between about 18 and 95 years of age took part from fewer than 30 US areas. Participants were placed into cohorts based on the clinical history they reported. Resolution of symptoms, clearance, or two negative PCRs was present in recovered Cohort 3 donors. J is TRBJ1-2 and V is TRBV12-3 or TRBV12-4; D perhaps matches TRBD1 (5 bases). This sequence was found in a woman aged 18 to 35 who had recovered from COVID-19. The sequenced sample consisted of PBMCs or T cells enriched from blood (not recorded which). The CDR3 region is CASTVAGTYGYTF. CDR3 DNA sequence: TGTGCCAGCACTGTCGCGGGGACGTATGGCTACACCTTC.